The text below deals with one TCR beta chain. As yet, its antigen is unknown. The CDR3 sequence is 16 residues long. CDR1 MGHRA and CDR2 YSYEKL come from the germline V gene. Trimming left V 1 base short and J 2 bases short, with 12 bases between. The data stem from a study of early T cells in non-severe SARS-CoV-2 infection. Study context: Sequencing was performed on bulk RNA from unsorted whole blood, leaving chains unpaired. Study observations and caveats: The matching step, a VDJdb search, favored anti-spike CD8 responses and missed private and CD4 specificities.

Tagging with unique molecular identifiers was applied to individual cDNA molecules. In TCRdb, the 5' RACE reads were re-called with MiXCR into one record per CDR3 protein. Of some 60,000 distinct CDR3 sequences in the sample, approximately 12% were seen once. The sequencing sample was made of whole blood. The chain carries TRBV4-1 and TRBJ1-3; the D is unclear. This receptor was obtained from an adult who was a healthcare worker with PCR-confirmed SARS-CoV-2 infection or an uninfected control (not recorded which). The CDR3 bases are TGCGCCAGCAGCCAAGTGGGTAAGGAGGCTGGAAACACCATATATTTT. Translating gives CASSQVGKEAGNTIYF.